This record covers a single T cell receptor (beta chain). What it binds is not known. This sample includes further DNA sequences coding for the same CDR3. The data stem from a study of shared clonotypes between healthy human individuals. Whole-study findings and limits: Read depth was anticipated to influence clonotype sharing among donors. Researchers found naive subsets generally carried larger estimated richness than memory subsets. The generation probabilities recorded for non-shared clonotypes fell below those of clonotypes shared by all four donors.

There are 12 residues in the CDR3. CDR1 and CDR2 from the germline V gene are LNHNV and YYDKDF (reference sequence). The germline V and J ends were trimmed by 0 bases and 4 bases, with 3 bases remaining between them. The DNA input per sorted-subset replicate PCR was around 200 ng, corresponding to 25,000 to 35,000 T cell genomes. Here immunoSEQ multiplex PCR was the method, and the copy in TCRdb shows in-frame clones only, minus some. The data contain about 2.4 million clones, roughly 93% of them singletons. The receptor was isolated from a man aged 18 to 35 in good health. Some clones in this sample may be carry-over from other donors' samples. The specimen was naive CD4+ T cells from PBMCs. Stated subset: CD45RA+ positively selected. The rearrangement joins TRBV15 to TRBJ1-2, with D unresolved. DNA of the CDR3: TGTGCCACCAGCAGAGAGGCCTATGGCTACACCTTC. This translates into CATSREAYGYTF.